The rows below give T cell receptor beta chains drawn from one sample of a study of blood T cell repertoires in COVID-19. Clones were read by immunoSEQ multiplex PCR, and TCRdb kept only the in-frame ones, dropping some. The sample carries about 210,000 clones, around three quarters recorded once. The sample comprised peripheral blood. Receptor source: an older woman with acute or convalescent COVID-19. Both conserved end residues are part of each CDR3. D genes are given only for firm matches. Rows give clone size only sometimes, using once, few, many, or a class for an expanded clone.

clone_size j_call v_call cdr3_length d_call cdr3_nt cdr3_aa
- TRBJ2-4 TRBV7-2 14 - TGTGCCAGCAGCCCCGGGACTGGATGGAACATTCAGTACTTC CASSPGTGWNIQYF
once TRBJ2-2 TRBV6-2/TRBV6-3 19 TRBD2 TGTGCCAGCAGTTACGTCGGGGCTGGGGCTAGCGGGTTTTCCGGGGAGCTGTTTTTT CASSYVGAGASGFSGELFF
- TRBJ1-2 TRBV11-2 12 - TGTGCCAGCAGCCCAGCAGGGCGAAGCTACACCTTC CASSPAGRSYTF
- TRBJ2-1 TRBV18 15 TRBD1 TGTGCCAGCTCATTGAATGGACAGGGGCCCAATGAGCAGTTCTTC CASSLNGQGPNEQFF
- TRBJ1-2 TRBV12-5 13 - TGTGCTAGTGGTCCGTCGGGGGAATCTGGCTACACCTTC CASGPSGESGYTF
few TRBJ2-5 TRBV7-6 16 TRBD1 TGTGCCAGCAGATCCGGGACAGGGGCGTCGAGAGAGACCCAGTACTTC CASRSGTGASRETQYF
- TRBJ2-2 TRBV11-3 16 TRBD1 TGTGCCAGCAGCTTAGACGGGACAGGGAATTCCGGGGAGCTGTTTTTT CASSLDGTGNSGELFF
- TRBJ1-3 TRBV7-8 14 TRBD1 TGTGCCAGCATTCCGGGACAGGGGAGAAACACCATATATTTT CASIPGQGRNTIYF
- TRBJ1-4 TRBV18 15 - TGTGCCAGCTCACCACCGGGAAGGGGTGGGGAAAAACTGTTTTTT CASSPPGRGGEKLFF
- TRBJ2-5 TRBV5-1 14 TRBD1 TGCGCCAGCAGCTTAGGGACAGGGCAAGAGACCCAGTACTTC CASSLGTGQETQYF
- TRBJ1-2 TRBV18 13 TRBD1 TGTGCCAGCTCACCAGGACAGGGAAATGGCTACACCTTC CASSPGQGNGYTF
- TRBJ2-7 TRBV3-1/TRBV3-2 16 TRBD2 TGTGCCAGCAGCCATGAGGCAAACGGGGGGATCTACGAGCAGTACTTC CASSHEANGGIYEQYF
- TRBJ2-7 TRBV6-4 13 - TGTGCCAAGGGTCCCAGGGTACACGACGAGCAGTACTTC CAKGPRVHDEQYF
- TRBJ1-1 TRBV2 14 - TGTGCCAGCAAAGCCACCGCGGAGTACACTGAAGCTTTCTTT CASKATAEYTEAFF
- TRBJ2-5 TRBV5-6 15 TRBD1 TGTGCCAGCAGCCTGGGACAGGGGGCGCGGGAGACCCAGTACTTC CASSLGQGARETQYF
- TRBJ2-7 TRBV6-5 15 - TGTGCCAGCAGTTACTCGAGACAGGCGCACTACGAGCAGTACTTC CASSYSRQAHYEQYF
- TRBJ1-1 TRBV29-1 13 TRBD1 TGCAGCGGGATAAGACAGGGTGGCACTGAAGCTTTCTTT CSGIRQGGTEAFF